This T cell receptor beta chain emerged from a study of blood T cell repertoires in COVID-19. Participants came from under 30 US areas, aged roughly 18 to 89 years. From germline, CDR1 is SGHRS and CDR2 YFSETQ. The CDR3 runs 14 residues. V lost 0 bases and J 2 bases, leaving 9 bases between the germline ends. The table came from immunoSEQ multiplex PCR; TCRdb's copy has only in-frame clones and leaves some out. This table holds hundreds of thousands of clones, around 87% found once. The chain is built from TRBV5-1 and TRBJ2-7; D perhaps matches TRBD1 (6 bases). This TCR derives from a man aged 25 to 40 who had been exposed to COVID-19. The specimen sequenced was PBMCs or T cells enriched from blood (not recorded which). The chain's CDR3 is CASSLDRAPYEQYF. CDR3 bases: TGCGCCAGCAGCTTGGACAGGGCACCCTACGAGCAGTACTTC.